This TCR beta chain originates from a study of cytomegalovirus exposure and HLA in healthy donors. Overall study results and limits: Prediction of most subjects' HLA-A and HLA-B alleles by TCR beta sequences was reportedly accurate. An observed cluster of highly shared sequence variants was recorded as a likely sequencing artifact. Overall, approximately 150 TCR beta chains were annotated as cytomegalovirus-associated.

Amplification used 60 Vbeta primers and 13 Jbeta primers. Data came from immunoSEQ multiplex PCR; TCRdb stores just in-frame clones and leaves some out. Among some 200,000 clones listed, around four fifths were seen once. This clone was detected only a few times. The target antigen is unknown. Germline assignment: CDR1 SGHAT and CDR2 FQNNGV. Trimming shortened V by 1 base and J by 3 bases, and 10 bases separated the two germline ends. CDR3 length equals 16 residues. Specimen: PBMCs. This TCR was recovered from a woman aged 35 to 49 in good health and CMV-seronegative. The chain couples TRBV11-2 to TRBJ1-6; a weak D match, TRBD1 (5 bases). CDR3 amino acids: CASSLAATVYNSPLHF. CDR3 DNA sequence: TGTGCCAGCAGCTTAGCGGCGACAGTCTATAATTCACCCCTCCACTTT.